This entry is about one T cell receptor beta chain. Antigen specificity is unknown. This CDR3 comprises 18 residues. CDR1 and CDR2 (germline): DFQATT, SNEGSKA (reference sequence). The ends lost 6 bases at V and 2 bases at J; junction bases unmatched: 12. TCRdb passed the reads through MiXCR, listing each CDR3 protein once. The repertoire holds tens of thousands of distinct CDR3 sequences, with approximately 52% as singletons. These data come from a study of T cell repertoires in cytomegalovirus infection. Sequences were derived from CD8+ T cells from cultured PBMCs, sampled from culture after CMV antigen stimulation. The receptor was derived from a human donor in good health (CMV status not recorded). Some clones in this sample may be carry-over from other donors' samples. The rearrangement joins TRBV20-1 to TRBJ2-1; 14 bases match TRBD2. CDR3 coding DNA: TGCAGTGCCCGGACGACTAGCGGGAGGGCCTTTGCCTACAATGAGCAGTTCTTC. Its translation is CSARTTSGRAFAYNEQFF.